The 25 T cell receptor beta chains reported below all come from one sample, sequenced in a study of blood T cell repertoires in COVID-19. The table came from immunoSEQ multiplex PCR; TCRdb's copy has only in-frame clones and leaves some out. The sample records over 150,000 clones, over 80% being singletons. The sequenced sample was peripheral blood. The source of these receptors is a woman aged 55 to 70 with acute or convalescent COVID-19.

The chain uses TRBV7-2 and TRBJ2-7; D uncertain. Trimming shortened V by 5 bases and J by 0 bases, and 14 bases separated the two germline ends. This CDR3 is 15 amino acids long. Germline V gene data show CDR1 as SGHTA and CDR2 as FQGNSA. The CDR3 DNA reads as TGTGCCAGCAGCCCACGTGGCGGAAGCTCCTACGAGCAGTACTTC. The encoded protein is CASSPRGGSSYEQYF.

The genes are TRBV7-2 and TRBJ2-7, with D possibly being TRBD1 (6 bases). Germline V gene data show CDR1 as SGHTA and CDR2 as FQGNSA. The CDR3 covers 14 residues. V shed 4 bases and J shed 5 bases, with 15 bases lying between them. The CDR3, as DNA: TGTGCCAGCAGCTCGGACAGCTTTATAGACGAGCAGTACTTC. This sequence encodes CASSSDSFIDEQYF.

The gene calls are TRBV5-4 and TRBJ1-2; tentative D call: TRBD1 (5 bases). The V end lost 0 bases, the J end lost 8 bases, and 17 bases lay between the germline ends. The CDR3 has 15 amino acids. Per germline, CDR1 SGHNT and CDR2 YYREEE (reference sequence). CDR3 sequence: CASSLDRGAVSGYTF. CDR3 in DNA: TGTGCCAGCAGCTTGGATAGGGGCGCTGTTTCGGGCTACACCTTC.

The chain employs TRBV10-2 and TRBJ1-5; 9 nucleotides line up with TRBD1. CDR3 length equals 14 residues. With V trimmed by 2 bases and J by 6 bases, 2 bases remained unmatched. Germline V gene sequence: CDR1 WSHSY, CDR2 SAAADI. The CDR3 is CASSETGGGQPQHF. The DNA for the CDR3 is TGCGCCAGCAGTGAGACAGGGGGCGGTCAGCCCCAGCATTTT.

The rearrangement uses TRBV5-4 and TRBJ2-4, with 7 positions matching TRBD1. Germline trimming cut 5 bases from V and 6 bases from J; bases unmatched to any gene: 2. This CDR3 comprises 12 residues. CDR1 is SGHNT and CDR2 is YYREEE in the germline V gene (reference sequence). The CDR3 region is CASSRQGNIQYF. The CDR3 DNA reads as TGTGCCAGCAGTCGACAGGGAAACATTCAGTACTTC.

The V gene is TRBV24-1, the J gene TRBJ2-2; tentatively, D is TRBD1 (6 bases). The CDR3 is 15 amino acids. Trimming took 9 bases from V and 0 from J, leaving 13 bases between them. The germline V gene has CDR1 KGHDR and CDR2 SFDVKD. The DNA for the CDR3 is TGTGCCACCGGGGGCGGCGGAGCGAACACCGGGGAGCTGTTTTTT. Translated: CATGGGGANTGELFF.

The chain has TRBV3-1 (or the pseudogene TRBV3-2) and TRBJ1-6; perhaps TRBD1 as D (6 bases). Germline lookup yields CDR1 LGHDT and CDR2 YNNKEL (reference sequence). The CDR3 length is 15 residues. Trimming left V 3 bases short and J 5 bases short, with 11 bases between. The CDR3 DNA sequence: TGTGCCAGCAGCCATCCCCCAGGGGATAATTCACCCCTCCACTTT. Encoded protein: CASSHPPGDNSPLHF.

CDR3 nucleotide sequence: TGTGCCAGCAGGGGGGCAGCTTCGAACACTGAAGCTTTCTTT. This encodes CASRGAASNTEAFF. The chain combines TRBV6-4 with TRBJ1-1; maybe TRBD1 (6 bases). The CDR3 spans 14 residues. V lost 6 bases, J lost 1 base, and 12 bases lay in between. CDR1 is MRHNA, CDR2 SNTAGT, per germline.

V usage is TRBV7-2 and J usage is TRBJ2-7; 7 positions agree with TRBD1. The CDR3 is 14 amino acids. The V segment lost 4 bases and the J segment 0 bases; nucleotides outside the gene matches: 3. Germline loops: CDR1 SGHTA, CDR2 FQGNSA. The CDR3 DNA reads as TGTGCCAGCAGCTGGGGACAGCACTCCTACGAGCAGTACTTC. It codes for CASSWGQHSYEQYF.

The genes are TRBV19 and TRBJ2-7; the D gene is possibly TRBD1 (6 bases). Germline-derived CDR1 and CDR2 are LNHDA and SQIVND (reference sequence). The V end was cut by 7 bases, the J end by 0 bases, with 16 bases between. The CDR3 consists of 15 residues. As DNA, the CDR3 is TGTGCCAGTAACTATGGGGACAAGAGCTCCTACGAGCAGTACTTC. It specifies CASNYGDKSSYEQYF.

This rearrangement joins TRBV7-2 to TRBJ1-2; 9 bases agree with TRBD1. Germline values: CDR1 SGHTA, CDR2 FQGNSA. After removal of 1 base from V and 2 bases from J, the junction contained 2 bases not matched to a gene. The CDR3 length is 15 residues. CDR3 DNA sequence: TGTGCCAGCAGCTTAGACGGACAGGGGAACTATGGCTACACCTTC. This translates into CASSLDGQGNYGYTF.

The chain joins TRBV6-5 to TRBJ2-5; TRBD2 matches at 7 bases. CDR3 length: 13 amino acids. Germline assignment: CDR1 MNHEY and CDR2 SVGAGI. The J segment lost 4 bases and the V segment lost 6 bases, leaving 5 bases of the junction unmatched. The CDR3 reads CASSRTRRETQYF. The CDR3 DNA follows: TGTGCCAGCAGCAGGACTAGACGAGAGACCCAGTACTTC.

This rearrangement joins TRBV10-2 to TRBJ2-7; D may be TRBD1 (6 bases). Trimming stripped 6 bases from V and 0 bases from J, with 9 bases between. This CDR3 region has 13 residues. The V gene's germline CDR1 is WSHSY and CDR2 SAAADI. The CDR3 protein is CASRATGSYEQYF. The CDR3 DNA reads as TGCGCCAGCAGGGCGACAGGCTCCTACGAGCAGTACTTC.

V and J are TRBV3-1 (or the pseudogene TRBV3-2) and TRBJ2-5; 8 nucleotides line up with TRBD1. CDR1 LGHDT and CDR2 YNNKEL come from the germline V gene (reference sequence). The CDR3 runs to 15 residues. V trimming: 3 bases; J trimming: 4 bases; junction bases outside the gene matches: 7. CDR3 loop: CASSQEGQVGETQYF. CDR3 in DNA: TGTGCCAGCAGCCAGGAGGGACAGGTTGGAGAGACCCAGTACTTC.

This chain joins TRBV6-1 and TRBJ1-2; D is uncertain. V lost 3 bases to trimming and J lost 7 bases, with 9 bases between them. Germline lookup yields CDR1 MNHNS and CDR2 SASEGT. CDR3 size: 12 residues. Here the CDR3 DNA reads TGTGCCAGCAGTGATCATGGCCGTGGCTACACCTTC. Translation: CASSDHGRGYTF.

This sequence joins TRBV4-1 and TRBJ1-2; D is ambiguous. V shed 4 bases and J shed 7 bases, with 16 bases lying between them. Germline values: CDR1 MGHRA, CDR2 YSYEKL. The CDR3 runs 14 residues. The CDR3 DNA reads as TGCGCCAGCAGCCCGTCTTTTACGCCGGGTGGCTACACCTTC. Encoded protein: CASSPSFTPGGYTF.

CDR3 coding DNA: TGCAGTGGCGGGGGTGCCGAGACCCAGTACTTC. Its translation is CSGGGAETQYF. This rearrangement joins TRBV20-1 to TRBJ2-5; 7 bases line up with TRBD2. CDR3 length: 11 amino acids. In germline, CDR1 is DFQATT, CDR2 SNEGSKA (reference sequence). With 7 bases clipped from V and 5 bases from J, the junction kept 4 bases outside the gene matches.

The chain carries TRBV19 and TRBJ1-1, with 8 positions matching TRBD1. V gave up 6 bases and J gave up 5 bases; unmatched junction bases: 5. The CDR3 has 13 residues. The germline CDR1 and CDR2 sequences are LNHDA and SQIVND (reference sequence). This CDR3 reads CASRSDRVTEAFF. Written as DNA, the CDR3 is TGTGCCAGTAGATCGGACAGGGTAACTGAAGCTTTCTTT. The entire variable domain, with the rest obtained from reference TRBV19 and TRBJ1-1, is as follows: DGGITQSPKYLFRKEGQNVTLSCEQNLNHDAMYWYRQDPGQGLRLIYYSQIVNDFQKGDIAEGYSVSREKKESFPLTVTSAQKNPTAFYLCASRSDRVTEAFFGQGTRLTVV.

CDR3: CASSLAGQGTFEQYF. The CDR3 DNA follows: TGCGCCAGCAGCCTTGCAGGACAGGGGACGTTCGAGCAGTACTTC. The rearrangement uses TRBV4-1 and TRBJ2-7; 9 bases align to TRBD1. The CDR3 consists of 15 residues. Germline V gives CDR1 MGHRA, CDR2 YSYEKL. J lost 6 bases, V lost 4 bases, and 10 bases had no gene match.

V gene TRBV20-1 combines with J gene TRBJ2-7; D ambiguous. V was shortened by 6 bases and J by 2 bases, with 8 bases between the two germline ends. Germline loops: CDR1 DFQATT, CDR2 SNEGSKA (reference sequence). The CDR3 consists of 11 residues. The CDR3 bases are TGCAGTGCCCCTACCACCTACGAGCAGTACTTC. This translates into CSAPTTYEQYF.

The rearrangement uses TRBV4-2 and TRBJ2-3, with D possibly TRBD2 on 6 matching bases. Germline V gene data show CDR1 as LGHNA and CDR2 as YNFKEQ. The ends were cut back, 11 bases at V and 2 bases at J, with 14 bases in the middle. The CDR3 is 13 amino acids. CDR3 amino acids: CAVSGGATDTQYF. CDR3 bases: TGTGCCGTTTCCGGGGGAGCCACAGATACGCAGTATTTT.

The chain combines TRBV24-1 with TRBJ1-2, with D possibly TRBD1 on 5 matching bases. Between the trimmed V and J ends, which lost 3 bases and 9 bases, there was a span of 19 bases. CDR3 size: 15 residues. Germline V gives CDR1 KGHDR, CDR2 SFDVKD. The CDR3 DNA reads TGTGCCACCAGTGATCAAGACAGCCGAGGACATAGCTACACCTTC. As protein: CATSDQDSRGHSYTF.

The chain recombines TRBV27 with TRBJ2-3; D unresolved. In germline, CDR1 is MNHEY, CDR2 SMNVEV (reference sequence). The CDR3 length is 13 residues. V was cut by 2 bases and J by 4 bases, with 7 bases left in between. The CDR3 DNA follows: TGTGCCAGCAGTTTACGAGCGCCAGATACGCAGTATTTT. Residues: CASSLRAPDTQYF.

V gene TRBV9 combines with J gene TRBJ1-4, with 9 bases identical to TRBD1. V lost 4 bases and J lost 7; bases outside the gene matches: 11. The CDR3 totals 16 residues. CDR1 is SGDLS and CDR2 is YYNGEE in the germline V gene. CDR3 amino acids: CASSMGTGQQSEKLFF. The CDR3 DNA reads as TGTGCCAGCAGCATGGGGACAGGGCAACAAAGTGAAAAACTGTTTTTT.

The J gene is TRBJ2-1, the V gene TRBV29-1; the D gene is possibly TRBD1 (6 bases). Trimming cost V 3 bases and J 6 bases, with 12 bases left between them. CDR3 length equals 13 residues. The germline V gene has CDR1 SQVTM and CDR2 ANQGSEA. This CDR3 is CSVEGHGVNEQFF. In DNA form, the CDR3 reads TGCAGCGTTGAGGGACATGGGGTCAATGAGCAGTTCTTC.